One and the same sample provided the 13 T cell receptor beta chains below, sequenced in a study of tumor and adjacent non-tumor tissue in lung cancer. TCRbeta libraries were built with three rounds of nested PCR, modified from ARM-PCR. Using its own MiXCR run on the multiplex PCR reads, TCRdb lists one record per CDR3 protein. The sample shows around 86,000 distinct CDR3 sequences, 72% of them seen only once. No cell sorting was done before RNA was extracted from the tissue. Sample: lung tumor tissue. These receptors originate from a woman aged 40 to 50 with non-small cell lung cancer.

The chain recombines TRBV11-2 with TRBJ2-5; possible D gene TRBD1, 5 bases. In germline, CDR1 is SGHAT, CDR2 FQNNGV. There are 15 residues in the CDR3. Trimming removed 10 bases from V and 5 bases from J, with 23 bases in between. CDR3 residues: CATTKFEQAHETQYF. The CDR3 DNA reads as TGTGCCACCACCAAATTCGAACAGGCACATGAGACCCAGTACTTC.

This chain uses TRBV6-1 with TRBJ2-7; D ambiguous. Trimming removed 3 bases from V and 3 bases from J, with 15 bases in between. CDR1 is MNHNS and CDR2 is SASEGT in the germline V gene. This CDR3 has 15 residues. The CDR3 DNA sequence: TGTGCCAGCAGTGAGCAGGATGGATGCATCTACGAGCAGTACTTC. It is translated as CASSEQDGCIYEQYF.

A word on this clonotype: Given the absence of the conserved phenylalanine or tryptophan at the CDR3 end, a read error is likely. The chain uses TRBV6-1 and TRBJ2-1; 8 nucleotides agree with TRBD2. The trim removed 6 bases at V and 5 bases at J, leaving 9 bases unmatched. The CDR3 extends over 15 amino acids. Germline values: CDR1 MNHNS, CDR2 SASEGT. The CDR3 nucleotides read TGTGCCAGCAGACCACTAGCGGTGGCGGACAATGAGCAGTTCCTC. Its translation is CASRPLAVADNEQFL.

Worth noting for this clonotype: A much larger clone differs by one base, so this may be a read error. The chain employs TRBV6-6 and TRBJ2-7, with 9 bases matching TRBD1. The germline V gene encodes CDR1 MNHNY and CDR2 SVGAGI (reference sequence). The CDR3 totals 15 residues. J was trimmed by 3 bases and V by 5 bases; bases with no gene match: 8. The CDR3 sequence is CASSHQTGGDYEQYF. The CDR3 DNA reads TGTGCCAGCAGTCACCAGACAGGGGGAGACTACGAGCAGTACTTC.

CDR3: CASSEMGYEQYF. CDR3 bases: TGTGCCAGTAGTGAGATGGGGTACGAGCAGTACTTC. The chain uses TRBV12-3 or TRBV12-4 and TRBJ2-7, with D hard to call. Trimming shortened V by 9 bases and J by 4 bases, and 13 bases separated the two germline ends. The CDR3 contains 12 residues.

This clonotype was seen a handful of times. A clone one base away is much larger, so this may be a read error. The J gene is TRBJ2-1, the V gene TRBV6-5, with D perhaps TRBD1 (6 bases). CDR3 length: 16 amino acids. Germline CDR1 reads MNHEY; CDR2 reads SVGAGI. The CDR3 DNA is TGTGCCAGCAGTTACTCCGACCTGGGGGCCTACAATGGGCAGTTCTTC. Protein sequence: CASSYSDLGAYNGQFF.

On this clonotype: A single base separates this from a much larger clone, so it may be a read error. The chain links TRBV28 to TRBJ1-5; 7 bases match TRBD1. The CDR3 sequence is 15 residues long. From germline, CDR1 is MDHEN and CDR2 SYDVKM. V gave up 6 bases and J gave up 11 bases; unmatched junction bases: 16. For the CDR3, the DNA is TGTGCCAGCAGATCCCGGGACAGACTATCGCAGTCCCAGCATTTT. As protein: CASRSRDRLSQSQHF.

With regard to this clonotype: A junction boundary mismatches the germline segment, possibly from a read error. The chain joins TRBV4-1 to TRBJ2-1; the match to TRBD2 covers 7 bases. CDR1 and CDR2 from the germline V gene are MGHRA and YSYEKL. The CDR3 runs to 16 residues. The CDR3: CASCQAGTNGSLEQFF. CDR3 nucleotide sequence: TGCGCCAGCTGCCAAGCAGGGACTAACGGGAGTCTTGAGCAGTTCTTC.

This clonotype was counted a few times. A read error may explain this, as a much larger clone is one base away. V gene TRBV20-1 combines with J gene TRBJ2-7, with D unclear. The germline V gene has CDR1 DFQATT and CDR2 SNEGSKA (reference sequence). Trimming took 4 bases from V and 3 from J, leaving 16 bases between them. CDR3 length equals 14 residues. The CDR3, as DNA: TGCAGTGCTAACCCACTACATGGGTACTACGAGCAGTACTTC. Protein product: CSANPLHGYYEQYF.

A remark on this clonotype: One end of the junction is discordant with germline, which a read error may explain. The J gene is TRBJ2-3, the V gene TRBV12-3 or TRBV12-4; TRBD2 matches 13 bases. This CDR3 region has 16 residues. CDR3 residues: CTSSSGTSGIIDTQYF. CDR3 in DNA: TGTACCAGCAGTTCAGGGACTAGCGGGATCATAGATACGCAGTATTTT.

For this clonotype: Germline is not matched at one junction end, which may reflect a read error. V usage is TRBV11-1 and J usage is TRBJ2-7; D remains unclear. Looked up from germline, CDR1 is SGHAT and CDR2 is FQDESV (reference sequence). This CDR3 contains 12 residues. The CDR3 spells CVSSLRGIGQYF. CDR3 coding DNA: TGTGTCAGCAGCTTAAGAGGAATTGGGCAGTACTTC.

As for this clonotype: One end of the junction is discordant with germline, which a read error may explain. The chain carries TRBV6-5 and TRBJ1-6, with D possibly matching TRBD1 (6 bases). Germline V gives CDR1 MNHEY, CDR2 SVGAGI. The CDR3 contains 13 residues. The CDR3 region has the DNA TGTGTCAGCGGGTCTGGGGGCTATTCACCCCTCCACTTT. This translates into CVSGSGGYSPLHF.

The V call is TRBV11-2, the J call TRBJ1-1; tentatively, D is TRBD1 (6 bases). Deletions cut 3 bases from V and 10 bases from J, with 24 bases between. The CDR3 runs to 16 residues. Germline loops: CDR1 SGHAT, CDR2 FQNNGV. The CDR3 DNA sequence: TGTGCCAGCAGCTTTTTATTCGGGGGGCGGAGCATTGTAGCTTTCTTT. Translating gives CASSFLFGGRSIVAFF.